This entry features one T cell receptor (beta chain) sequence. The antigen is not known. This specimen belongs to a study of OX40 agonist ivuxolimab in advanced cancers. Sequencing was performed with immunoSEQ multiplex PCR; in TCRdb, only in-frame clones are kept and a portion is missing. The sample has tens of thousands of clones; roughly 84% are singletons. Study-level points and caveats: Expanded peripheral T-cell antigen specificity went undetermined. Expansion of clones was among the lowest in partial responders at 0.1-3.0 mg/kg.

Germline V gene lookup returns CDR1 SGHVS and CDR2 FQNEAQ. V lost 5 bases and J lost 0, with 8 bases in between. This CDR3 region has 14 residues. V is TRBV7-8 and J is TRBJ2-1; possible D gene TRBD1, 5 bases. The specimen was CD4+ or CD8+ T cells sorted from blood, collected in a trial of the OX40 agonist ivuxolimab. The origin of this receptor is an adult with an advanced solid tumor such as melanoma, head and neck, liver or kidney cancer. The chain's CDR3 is CASSLRVSYNEQFF. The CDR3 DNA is TGTGCCAGCAGCCTCAGGGTCTCCTACAATGAGCAGTTCTTC.